This TCR beta chain was captured by sequencing in a study of T-cell reconstitution after alpha-beta-depleted transplantation in children. The study's findings and limits: From newly produced T cells came most of the T-cell counts and diversity one year after transplant. Surviving thymic progenitors and recipient T cells were the source of high TCRbeta diversity at day 60 in some patients.

The TCRbeta library was prepared with unique molecular identifiers. TCRdb called the PCR reads again in MiXCR, with one record for every CDR3 protein. The profile shows over 200,000 distinct CDR3 sequences, about 8.2% of them singletons. The CDR3 consists of 14 residues. Germline CDR1 is SGHDT and CDR2 is YYEEEE. The germline V and J ends were trimmed by 0 bases and 1 base, with 7 bases remaining between them. About this clonotype: Its antigen remains unknown.

The material was PBMCs, mostly from graft donor cells, obtained 360 days after TCRalphabeta/CD19-depleted stem cell transplant. This rearrangement joins TRBV5-6 to TRBJ2-5, with D perhaps TRBD2 (6 bases). This clonotype originated in a male patient aged 2 to 9 who had a stem cell transplant for acute myeloid leukemia, so the T cells may come from the graft donor. CDR3: CASSLVGGQETQYF. CDR3 bases: TGTGCCAGCAGCTTGGTGGGGGGCCAAGAGACCCAGTACTTC.